Shown below are 5 T cell receptor beta chains from a single sample sequenced in a study of blood T cell repertoires in COVID-19. Assay: immunoSEQ multiplex PCR; the TCRdb copy retains only in-frame clones and omits some. In the table there are roughly 300,000 clones, around 87% of which are singletons. Sequenced: peripheral blood. All receptors come from a woman aged 45-60 years who had recovered from COVID-19.

The V gene is TRBV9, the J gene TRBJ2-2; tentative D call: TRBD1 (5 bases). Per germline, CDR1 SGDLS and CDR2 YYNGEE. V lost 4 bases and J 4 bases, leaving 14 bases between the germline ends. The CDR3 runs to 15 residues. Written as DNA, the CDR3 is TGTGCCAGCAGCCCAAACGTGGACACCACCGGGGAGCTGTTTTTT. Its protein product is CASSPNVDTTGELFF.

This clone was counted once. The V gene is TRBV5-6, the J gene TRBJ2-1; 11 bases are a match to TRBD2. Germline assignment: CDR1 SGHDT and CDR2 YYEEEE. The CDR3 is made up of 15 amino acids. With 7 bases clipped from V and 7 bases from J, the junction kept 10 bases outside the gene matches. CDR3 sequence reads: CASSQLAGAGNEQFF. The CDR3 nucleotides read TGTGCCAGCTCCCAACTAGCGGGAGCGGGAAATGAGCAGTTCTTC.

V gene TRBV6-5 combines with J gene TRBJ1-6; D gene uncertain. This CDR3 is 13 amino acids long. In germline, CDR1 is MNHEY, CDR2 SVGAGI. V was clipped by 9 bases and J by 8 bases, with 14 bases between them. The CDR3 DNA reads TGTGCCAGTTTGTGGACTAAGGATTCACCCCTCCACTTT. Its protein is CASLWTKDSPLHF.

The rearrangement uses TRBV7-2 and TRBJ2-7; 10 nucleotides match TRBD2. V lost 6 bases to trimming and J lost 2 bases; unmatched junction nucleotides: 4. The CDR3 has 14 amino acids. CDR1 is SGHTA and CDR2 is FQGNSA in the germline V gene. CDR3 bases: TGTGCCAGCAGTTCGACTAGCGGGCCCTACGAGCAGTACTTC. Translated, it gives CASSSTSGPYEQYF.

This clone came up once. CDR3 residues: CASRLANEQFF. The CDR3 bases are TGTGCCAGCCGACTCGCCAATGAGCAGTTCTTC. This chain uses TRBV19 with TRBJ2-1; D is ambiguous. The CDR3 is 11 residues long. The germline gives CDR1 LNHDA, CDR2 SQIVND (reference sequence). V was shortened by 9 bases and J by 6 bases, with 9 bases between the two germline ends.